Below are 24 T cell receptor beta chains sequenced from a single sample in a study of T cell responses to AZD1222 COVID-19 vaccine (TCRdb year 2021). The time point label of this sample denotes: baseline before first vaccination. The protocol used for the library was the immunoSEQ multiplex PCR assay. Held by TCRdb, this immuneACCESS table contains in-frame sequences only and omits some clones. Under half of the omission traces to an unresolved V gene where checked; the cause of the rest is unknown. This sample comprises around 69,000 clones, around 83% of them detected only once. The leading ten clones occupy around 6.6% of the sample. The sample in question was peripheral blood, obtained on day 0 of AZD1222 vaccination. The receptors stem from an adult in good health.

DNA of the CDR3: TGTGCCAGTAGTACCCGCTCCGCAGGGCCCGGTTTAAGCGAGCAGTACTTC. Translated, it gives CASSTRSAGPGLSEQYF. The rearrangement links TRBV19 to TRBJ2-7; possible D gene TRBD1, 5 bases. The V and J ends lost 4 bases and 6 bases respectively, with 25 bases between them. This CDR3 is 17 amino acids long. Per germline, CDR1 LNHDA and CDR2 SQIVND (reference sequence).

V gene TRBV19 combines with J gene TRBJ1-2; D is perhaps TRBD1 (5 bases). This CDR3 contains 13 residues. Trimming cost V 3 bases and J 2 bases, with 7 bases left between them. Germline assignment: CDR1 LNHDA and CDR2 SQIVND (reference sequence). The CDR3 sequence is CASSIGTNYGYTF. The DNA of the CDR3 is TGTGCCAGTAGTATTGGGACCAACTATGGCTACACCTTC. Using reference TRBV19 and TRBJ1-2 for the parts outside the CDR3, the full variable domain is DGGITQSPKYLFRKEGQNVTLSCEQNLNHDAMYWYRQDPGQGLRLIYYSQIVNDFQKGDIAEGYSVSREKKESFPLTVTSAQKNPTAFYLCASSIGTNYGYTFGSGTRLTVV.

The V and J genes are TRBV28 and TRBJ1-1; D may be TRBD1 (6 bases). Germline V lookup: CDR1 MDHEN, CDR2 SYDVKM. This CDR3 has 16 amino acids. Trimming took 6 bases from V and 3 from J, leaving 20 bases between them. CDR3 sequence (DNA): TGTGCCAGCAGACCTCCCGGGACACTGCCATACACTGAAGCTTTCTTT. Its translation: CASRPPGTLPYTEAFF.

The CDR3 region is CASSFNRGRTGELFF. The CDR3 coding sequence is TGTGCCAGCAGTTTCAACAGGGGGCGAACCGGGGAGCTGTTTTTT. This chain connects TRBV27 to TRBJ2-2, with TRBD1 matching 9 bases. CDR1 is MNHEY, CDR2 SMNVEV, per germline (reference sequence). With 3 bases clipped from V and 5 bases from J, the junction kept 4 bases outside the gene matches. The CDR3 covers 15 residues.

The CDR3 reads CASSPWTSAGELFF. The CDR3 DNA follows: TGTGCCAGCAGCCCCTGGACTAGTGCCGGGGAGCTGTTTTTT. The V gene is TRBV13, the J gene TRBJ2-2; 7 nucleotides align to TRBD2. This CDR3 is built from 14 residues. V trimming: 5 bases; J trimming: 6 bases; junction bases outside the gene matches: 6. From germline, CDR1 is PRHDT and CDR2 FYEKMQ (reference sequence). Supplemented by reference TRBV13 and TRBJ2-2, the full variable domain reads AAGVIQSPRHLIKEKRETATLKCYPIPRHDTVYWYQQGPGQDPQFLISFYEKMQSDKGSIPDRFSAQQFSDYHSELNMSSLELGDSALYFCASSPWTSAGELFFGEGSRLTVL.

The V call is TRBV7-9, the J call TRBJ2-1; either TRBD1 or TRBD2 may fit D (5 bases each). This CDR3 comprises 16 residues. With 5 bases removed from V and 1 base from J, the gap between germline ends came to 15 bases. The germline CDR1 and CDR2 sequences are SEHNR and FQNEAQ (reference sequence). The CDR3 is CASSSRDVSSYNEQFF. The CDR3 nucleotides read TGTGCCAGCAGCAGCCGGGACGTCAGTTCCTACAATGAGCAGTTCTTC. Combining the CDR3 with reference TRBV7-9 and TRBJ2-1 gives the whole variable domain DTGVSQNPRHKITKRGQNVTFRCDPISEHNRLYWYRQTLGQGPEFLTYFQNEAQLEKSRLLSDRFSAERPKGSFSTLEIQRTEQGDSAMYLCASSSRDVSSYNEQFFGPGTRLTVL.

This rearrangement joins TRBV19 to TRBJ2-7, with D perhaps matching TRBD1 (6 bases). Deletions cut 6 bases from V and 5 bases from J, with 17 bases between. The CDR3 sequence is 14 residues long. The germline gives CDR1 LNHDA, CDR2 SQIVND (reference sequence). CDR3 in DNA: TGTGCCAGTAGCATTCAGGGGATACGGAACGAGCAGTACTTC. Translation: CASSIQGIRNEQYF. Full variable domain (remainder filled in from reference TRBV19 and TRBJ2-7): DGGITQSPKYLFRKEGQNVTLSCEQNLNHDAMYWYRQDPGQGLRLIYYSQIVNDFQKGDIAEGYSVSREKKESFPLTVTSAQKNPTAFYLCASSIQGIRNEQYFGPGTRLTVT.

J is TRBJ2-4 and V is TRBV27; a possible D gene is TRBD1 (6 bases). This CDR3 has 15 amino acids. Trimming removed 6 bases at V and 8 bases at J, with 20 bases between. Germline assignment: CDR1 MNHEY and CDR2 SMNVEV (reference sequence). CDR3 amino acids: CASSPGPGELDIQYF. The CDR3 DNA sequence: TGTGCCAGCAGCCCCGGTCCAGGGGAGTTGGACATTCAGTACTTC.

V is TRBV4-3 and J is TRBJ1-1, with 7 bases identical to TRBD1. The germline V gene has CDR1 LGHNA and CDR2 YSLEER. With V trimmed by 4 bases and J by 1 base, 3 bases remained unmatched. The CDR3 has 14 amino acids. CDR3 in amino acids: CASSPGQRNTEAFF. In DNA, the CDR3 is TGCGCCAGCAGCCCGGGACAGAGGAACACTGAAGCTTTCTTT.

CDR3 DNA sequence: TGTGCCAGTAGTATAACGGCAGGGGGGAACACTGAAGCTTTCTTT. Encoded protein: CASSITAGGNTEAFF. The chain joins TRBV19 to TRBJ1-1; 7 nucleotides agree with TRBD1. The germline V gene encodes CDR1 LNHDA and CDR2 SQIVND (reference sequence). The V segment lost 2 bases and the J segment 1 base; nucleotides outside the gene matches: 4. The CDR3 is made up of 15 amino acids.

The rearrangement joins TRBV28 to TRBJ1-2; TRBD1 might be the D (5 bases). Germline V CDR1 and CDR2: MDHEN, SYDVKM. Trimming shortened V by 6 bases and J by 4 bases, and 12 bases separated the two germline ends. The CDR3 length is 13 residues. The CDR3 DNA is TGTGCCAGCAGCCCCCGTGGGGCCTATGGCTACACCTTC. It codes for CASSPRGAYGYTF.

To note about this clone: A single base separates this from a much larger clone, so it may be a read error. Other nucleotide sequences from this sample produce the same CDR3. This chain joins TRBV6-1 and TRBJ2-1; possibly TRBD1 for D (6 bases). Germline V CDR1 and CDR2: MNHNS, SASEGT. This CDR3 region has 14 residues. The CDR3 protein is CASSDWGPGYEQFF. DNA for the CDR3: TGTGCCAGTAGTGATTGGGGGCCGGGTTATGAGCAGTTCTTC.

The J gene is TRBJ2-3, the V gene TRBV6-2 or TRBV6-3; the D is unclear. Trimming cost V 2 bases and J 0 bases, with 12 bases left between them. Germline V gene sequence: CDR1 MNHEY, CDR2 SVGEGT. The CDR3 loop spans 16 amino acids. CDR3: CASSYGLTVSTDTQYF. CDR3 DNA sequence: TGTGCCAGCAGTTACGGGCTTACGGTGAGCACAGATACGCAGTATTTT.

The chain employs TRBV2 and TRBJ1-5, with 8 bases that match TRBD1. The germline V gene has CDR1 SNHLY and CDR2 FYNNEI. The CDR3 sequence is 14 residues long. J was trimmed by 3 bases and V by 7 bases; bases with no gene match: 5. CDR3 coding DNA: TGTGCCAGCACTAGGACAGGGACCAATCAGCCCCAGCATTTT. Translation: CASTRTGTNQPQHF.

The chain has TRBV9 and TRBJ2-7; D ambiguous. Trimming shortened V by 3 bases and J by 2 bases, and 12 bases separated the two germline ends. Germline values: CDR1 SGDLS, CDR2 YYNGEE. This CDR3 is built from 14 residues. The CDR3 nucleotides are TGTGCCAGCAGCGCTTCAAGTGGGACCTACGAGCAGTACTTC. Residues: CASSASSGTYEQYF.

This chain joins TRBV19 and TRBJ2-6; no clear D gene. V was pared by 6 bases and J by 0 bases, with 15 bases between. CDR1 is LNHDA and CDR2 is SQIVND in the germline V gene (reference sequence). This CDR3 contains 17 residues. CDR3 residues: CASRERETYSGANVLTF. The CDR3 DNA sequence: TGTGCCAGTAGGGAGAGAGAGACATACTCTGGGGCCAACGTCCTGACTTTC.

This clone is a singleton in its sample. This chain's CDR3 is CASSHSGGTGELFF. In DNA form, the CDR3 reads TGTGCCAGCAGCCACAGCGGGGGGACCGGGGAGCTGTTTTTT. The chain combines TRBV3-1 (or the pseudogene TRBV3-2) with TRBJ2-2; 9 positions agree with TRBD2. The CDR3 totals 14 residues. CDR1 and CDR2 (germline): LGHDT, YNNKEL (reference sequence). With 3 bases clipped from V and 5 bases from J, the junction kept 1 base outside the gene matches.

The chain employs TRBV5-5 and TRBJ1-1, with D possibly TRBD1 on 5 matching bases. Germline CDR1 reads SGHKS; CDR2 reads YYEKEE (reference sequence). The CDR3 runs 13 residues. Trimming shortened V by 2 bases and J by 4 bases, and 9 bases separated the two germline ends. CDR3 protein: CASSFSGTTEAFF. The CDR3 nucleotides read TGTGCCAGCAGCTTCTCGGGGACCACTGAAGCTTTCTTT.

This chain links TRBV5-6 with TRBJ1-2; D is uncertain. Per the germline V gene, CDR1 is SGHDT and CDR2 is YYEEEE. V lost 0 bases, J lost 3 bases, and 15 bases lay in between. CDR3 length: 16 amino acids. CDR3 coding DNA: TGTGCCAGCAGCTTGGCTACGGGCCAACCAGACTATGGCTACACCTTC. It is translated as CASSLATGQPDYGYTF.

The V call is TRBV19, the J call TRBJ2-5, with TRBD1 identical over 7 bases. The CDR3 has 14 amino acids. Trimming removed 4 bases from V and 3 bases from J; junction bases left unmatched: 5. The V gene's germline CDR1 is LNHDA and CDR2 SQIVND (reference sequence). The CDR3 is CASSKGQQEETQYF. The CDR3 DNA reads as TGTGCCAGTAGTAAGGGACAGCAAGAAGAGACCCAGTACTTC.

This clone was observed a few times. The chain employs TRBV29-1 and TRBJ1-1, with TRBD1 identical over 7 bases. V gave up 5 bases and J gave up 6 bases; unmatched junction bases: 12. Germline V CDR1 and CDR2: SQVTM, ANQGSEA. CDR3 length equals 14 residues. CDR3 sequence reads: CSVLRGGAAPEAFF. The CDR3 region has the DNA TGCAGCGTTCTTCGAGGGGGCGCAGCCCCTGAAGCTTTCTTT. The full variable domain, its missing parts supplied by reference TRBV29-1 and TRBJ1-1, is SAVISQKPSRDICQRGTSLTIQCQVDSQVTMMFWYRQQPGQSLTLIATANQGSEATYESGFVIDKFPISRPNLTFSTLTVSNMSPEDSSIYLCSVLRGGAAPEAFFGQGTRLTVV.

In this sample, this clone turned up once. V and J are TRBV6-1 and TRBJ1-4; perhaps TRBD1 as D (5 bases). The CDR3 spans 12 residues. Germline assignment: CDR1 MNHNS and CDR2 SASEGT. CDR3 DNA: TGTGCGGCTCGGCGGGGGAATGAAAAACTGTTTTTT. Translation gives CAARRGNEKLFF.

This clone occurred once. The rearrangement links TRBV11-2 to TRBJ1-4, with a possible D match to TRBD1 (5 bases). Germline CDR1 reads SGHAT; CDR2 reads FQNNGV. Trimming cost V 0 bases and J 8 bases, with 7 bases left between them. The CDR3 loop spans 13 amino acids. The CDR3 spells CASSLDGGEKLFF. CDR3 DNA sequence: TGTGCCAGCAGCTTAGACGGGGGGGAAAAACTGTTTTTT. Full variable domain (remainder filled in from reference TRBV11-2 and TRBJ1-4): EAGVAQSPRYKIIEKRQSVAFWCNPISGHATLYWYQQILGQGPKLLIQFQNNGVVDDSQLPKDRFSAERLKGVDSTLKIQPAKLEDSAVYLCASSLDGGEKLFFGSGTQLSVL.

The rearrangement uses TRBV27 and TRBJ2-7; TRBD2 matches at 7 bases. Per germline, CDR1 MNHEY and CDR2 SMNVEV (reference sequence). The V gene end was trimmed by 3 bases and the J gene end by 7 bases; junction bases not matched to a gene: 9. The CDR3 consists of 14 residues. The CDR3 DNA sequence: TGTGCCAGCAGTTTTAGCGGGCCTCGGGGGGAGCAGTACTTC. Translating it yields CASSFSGPRGEQYF.